One sample yielded the 30 T cell receptor beta chains listed below, sequenced in a study of regulatory T cells in long-lasting Graves disease. Time point denoted: newly diagnosed GD, antithyroid drugs for less than 3 months. Researchers made the TCR library from RNA that was extracted from PBMCs. Researchers made TCR beta libraries by using iRepertoire HTBI primers and running Arm-PCR on CDR3 regions. MiXCR, applied by TCRdb to the multiplex PCR reads, yields one record per CDR3 protein. The sample yields around 500,000 distinct CDR3 sequences, more than 15% seen once. This same sample was also taken into another study, of T cells in Graves' hyperthyroidism and ophthalmopathy.

Source: peripheral blood mononuclear cells (PBMCs), taken at new diagnosis, from a patient treated with antithyroid drugs. These receptors were collected from a woman aged 40-60 years with Graves disease.

About this clonotype: Lacking the conserved final phenylalanine or tryptophan, this CDR3 likely reflects a read error. The rearrangement uses TRBV28 and TRBJ2-7; D is perhaps TRBD1 (6 bases). The length of the CDR3 is 14 residues. V lost 6 bases to trimming and J lost 1 base, with 13 bases between them. In germline, CDR1 is MDHEN, CDR2 SYDVKM. For the CDR3, the DNA is TGTGCCAGCAGCCTTTACAGGGATTCCTACGAGCAGTACTCC. As protein: CASSLYRDSYEQYS.

The table lists this clonotype with a few counts. The junction differs from germline at one of its ends, possibly a read error. The chain joins TRBV15 to TRBJ1-1; maybe TRBD1 (5 bases). The germline V gene encodes CDR1 LNHNV and CDR2 YYDKDF (reference sequence). There are 15 residues in the CDR3. The DNA for the CDR3 is TGTGCCACCAGCGGAGACCCGATCGGGGGCACTGAAGCTTTCTTT. Translation: CATSGDPIGGTEAFF. The entire variable domain, with the rest obtained from reference TRBV15 and TRBJ1-1, is as follows: DAMVIQNPRYQVTQFGKPVTLSCSQTLNHNVMYWYQQKSSQAPKLLFHYYDKDFNNEADTPDNFQSRRPNTSFCFLDIRSPGLGDTAMYLCATSGDPIGGTEAFFGQGTRLTVV.

CDR3 sequence: CSATGPYTDTQYF. The CDR3 nucleotides are TGCAGTGCTACAGGGCCTTACACAGATACGCAGTATTTT. The chain couples TRBV20-1 to TRBJ2-3; perhaps TRBD1 as D (5 bases). This CDR3 contains 13 residues. V was pared by 4 bases and J by 2 bases, with 10 bases between. Germline V lookup: CDR1 DFQATT, CDR2 SNEGSKA (reference sequence).

This clonotype was seen only a few times. The chain couples TRBV29-1 to TRBJ1-1; D gene uncertain. Looked up from germline, CDR1 is SQVTM and CDR2 is ANQGSEA. This CDR3 has 15 amino acids. The V and J ends lost 5 bases and 2 bases respectively, with 18 bases between them. DNA of the CDR3: TGCAGCGTTAAAAGAAGTGCAGCCGAAAACACTGAAGCTTTCTTT. Protein product: CSVKRSAAENTEAFF.

The V gene is TRBV6-1, the J gene TRBJ1-1, with D maybe TRBD1 (5 bases). V was pared by 6 bases and J by 1 base, with 15 bases between. Germline assignment: CDR1 MNHNS and CDR2 SASEGT. The CDR3 runs to 15 residues. CDR3 loop: CASSGVGAQNTEAFF. The CDR3 DNA sequence: TGTGCCAGCAGCGGCGTCGGGGCGCAGAACACTGAAGCTTTCTTT.

This clonotype was observed many times. The chain joins TRBV9 to TRBJ1-4, with 7 bases fitting TRBD1. Germline lookup yields CDR1 SGDLS and CDR2 YYNGEE. With 4 bases clipped from V and 8 bases from J, the junction kept 11 bases outside the gene matches. CDR3 size: 15 residues. CDR3 sequence (DNA): TGTGCCAGCAGCCCAACGGGACAGACGGCGGAAAAACTGTTTTTT. This encodes CASSPTGQTAEKLFF.

V usage is TRBV27 and J usage is TRBJ1-3; no definite D call. Trimming stripped 0 bases from V and 0 bases from J, with 9 bases between. The CDR3 runs to 16 residues. In germline, CDR1 is MNHEY, CDR2 SMNVEV (reference sequence). The CDR3 region has the DNA TGTGCCAGCAGTTTATCGGGGAACTACTCTGGAAACACCATATATTTT. Its protein product is CASSLSGNYSGNTIYF.

This clonotype was counted a few times. The chain links TRBV12-3 or TRBV12-4 to TRBJ2-5; tentatively, D is TRBD2 (6 bases). The CDR3 length is 13 residues. V shed 7 bases and J shed 7 bases, with 16 bases lying between them. The DNA of the CDR3 is TGTGCCAGCAAACGCGGGGCTGGAGGGACCCAGTACTTC. Its translation: CASKRGAGGTQYF.

This clonotype has at least ten counts. This rearrangement joins TRBV20-1 to TRBJ2-1; D gene uncertain. This CDR3 is built from 10 residues. The V and J ends lost 2 bases and 10 bases respectively, with 6 bases between them. The germline CDR1 and CDR2 sequences are DFQATT and SNEGSKA (reference sequence). The CDR3 nucleotides are TGCAGTGCTAGACAGGAAGAGCAGTTCTTC. Residues: CSARQEEQFF.

This clonotype was counted at least ten times. This sequence joins TRBV11-2 and TRBJ2-1; D is unresolved. V was cut by 2 bases and J by 3 bases, with 14 bases left in between. CDR1 and CDR2 (germline): SGHAT, FQNNGV. This CDR3 comprises 16 residues. This CDR3 reads CASSLMVGWGYNEQFF. The DNA of the CDR3 is TGTGCCAGCAGCTTAATGGTGGGGTGGGGCTACAATGAGCAGTTCTTC. The complete variable domain, with remaining parts taken from reference TRBV11-2 and TRBJ2-1, reads EAGVAQSPRYKIIEKRQSVAFWCNPISGHATLYWYQQILGQGPKLLIQFQNNGVVDDSQLPKDRFSAERLKGVDSTLKIQPAKLEDSAVYLCASSLMVGWGYNEQFFGPGTRLTVL.

V and J are TRBV30 and TRBJ2-1, with D maybe TRBD2 (5 bases). The V gene lost 5 bases and the J gene lost 9 bases, with 20 bases spanning the gap. In germline, CDR1 is GTSNPN, CDR2 SVGIG (reference sequence). The CDR3 loop spans 14 amino acids. CDR3 sequence: CAWSGEGSWGEQFF. CDR3 DNA sequence: TGTGCCTGGTCCGGAGAGGGATCATGGGGTGAGCAGTTCTTC. The full variable domain, its missing parts supplied by reference TRBV30 and TRBJ2-1, is SQTIHQWPATLVQPVGSPLSLECTVEGTSNPNLYWYRQAAGRGLQLLFYSVGIGQISSEVPQNLSASRPQDRQFILSSKKLLLSDSGFYLCAWSGEGSWGEQFFGPGTRLTVL.

The chain links TRBV19 to TRBJ1-2; TRBD1 matches at 8 bases. The trim removed 7 bases at V and 3 bases at J, leaving 10 bases unmatched. Germline assignment: CDR1 LNHDA and CDR2 SQIVND (reference sequence). The CDR3 is 15 residues long. CDR3 nucleotide sequence: TGTGCCAGTACCCCGGGGGACAGGAGAGACTATGGCTACACCTTC. This translates into CASTPGDRRDYGYTF.

At least ten counts were recorded for this clonotype. The chain joins TRBV7-9 to TRBJ1-6; D is ambiguous. Trimming stripped 5 bases from V and 7 bases from J, with 12 bases between. The CDR3 length is 14 residues. Germline V gene lookup returns CDR1 SEHNR and CDR2 FQNEAQ (reference sequence). The CDR3 nucleotides are TGTGCCAGCAGCCAAGATAGCCGGAATTCACCCCTCCACTTT. It yields the protein CASSQDSRNSPLHF.

This clonotype was seen more than once but under ten times. Written as DNA, the CDR3 is TGTGCCAGCTCACCACCGAGCAGGAACTATGGCTACACCTTC. Translated, it gives CASSPPSRNYGYTF. This chain uses TRBV18 with TRBJ1-2; D not certain. V was shortened by 0 bases and J by 2 bases, with 7 bases between the two germline ends. The V gene's germline CDR1 is KGHSH and CDR2 LQKENI. The CDR3 consists of 14 residues.

At least ten counts were recorded for this clonotype. The genes are TRBV13 and TRBJ1-6; D unclear. The V gene's germline CDR1 is PRHDT and CDR2 FYEKMQ (reference sequence). There are 17 residues in the CDR3. The V gene lost 5 bases and the J gene lost 8 bases, with 22 bases spanning the gap. Here the CDR3 reads CASSPATLAGAHSPLHF. CDR3 nucleotides: TGTGCCAGCAGCCCCGCGACTTTGGCTGGCGCACATTCACCCCTCCACTTT.

The rearrangement links TRBV19 to TRBJ1-1; D gene unclear. V was cut by 7 bases and J by 6 bases, with 9 bases left in between. Looked up from germline, CDR1 is LNHDA and CDR2 is SQIVND (reference sequence). The CDR3 has 11 amino acids. This CDR3 is CASIVSAEAFF. CDR3 nucleotide sequence: TGTGCCAGTATTGTTTCTGCTGAAGCTTTCTTT.

There are a few counts of this clonotype. The gene calls are TRBV19 and TRBJ1-5; D unresolved. This CDR3 contains 15 residues. From germline, CDR1 is LNHDA and CDR2 SQIVND (reference sequence). Trimming took off 7 bases at V and 2 bases at J, with 15 bases between the two ends. CDR3 DNA: TGTGCCAGTAAGTTGCAAACGGCTGGCAATCAGCCCCAGCATTTT. Translating gives CASKLQTAGNQPQHF.

V and J are TRBV2 and TRBJ2-5; the D gene is possibly TRBD1 (5 bases). V lost 7 bases and J lost 7, with 22 bases in between. Per the germline V gene, CDR1 is SNHLY and CDR2 is FYNNEI. The CDR3 runs to 15 residues. CDR3 protein: CASNPDIASSWTQYF. CDR3 nucleotides: TGTGCCAGCAACCCGGACATAGCATCCAGTTGGACCCAGTACTTC.

This clonotype was observed at least ten times. The chain employs TRBV13 and TRBJ2-1; TRBD1 agrees at 10 bases. In germline, CDR1 is PRHDT, CDR2 FYEKMQ (reference sequence). V gave up 3 bases and J gave up 8 bases; unmatched junction bases: 4. This CDR3 comprises 14 residues. CDR3 DNA sequence: TGTGCCAGCAGCTTGGACAGGGGGAGGTATGAGCAGTTCTTC. This gives the protein CASSLDRGRYEQFF.

The gene calls are TRBV19 and TRBJ2-4; tentative D call: TRBD2 (5 bases). Germline values: CDR1 LNHDA, CDR2 SQIVND (reference sequence). This CDR3 is 14 amino acids long. V gave up 5 bases and J gave up 6 bases, with 14 bases separating them. For the CDR3, the DNA is TGTGCCAGTAGTCCAACCTCAGGAGGAAACATTCAGTACTTC. Translated, it gives CASSPTSGGNIQYF.

The rearrangement links TRBV20-1 to TRBJ2-5; TRBD2 matches at 8 bases. Germline V gene data show CDR1 as DFQATT and CDR2 as SNEGSKA (reference sequence). CDR3 length equals 16 residues. V lost 4 bases to trimming and J lost 0 bases; unmatched junction nucleotides: 10. CDR3 loop: CSANGGVAGNQETQYF. In DNA form, the CDR3 reads TGCAGTGCTAATGGGGGGGTAGCGGGGAACCAAGAGACCCAGTACTTC.

The chain employs TRBV5-1 and TRBJ2-1; 7 nucleotides match TRBD1. Per germline, CDR1 SGHRS and CDR2 YFSETQ. The CDR3 length is 15 residues. Unmatched junction bases numbered 7, after V lost 0 bases and J lost 7 bases. The CDR3 here is CASSLVPGGKNEQFF. The DNA of the CDR3 is TGCGCCAGCAGCTTGGTCCCAGGGGGTAAAAATGAGCAGTTCTTC.

The chain recombines TRBV5-1 with TRBJ1-3; no clear D. The CDR3 is 13 amino acids. Trimming left V 2 bases short and J 7 bases short, with 10 bases between. The V gene's germline CDR1 is SGHRS and CDR2 YFSETQ. The CDR3 loop is CASSFGTSNTIYF. The CDR3 nucleotides are TGCGCCAGCAGCTTTGGTACTTCGAACACCATATATTTT.

This clonotype was seen more than once but under ten times. The rearrangement links TRBV19 to TRBJ2-2, with D perhaps matching TRBD1 or TRBD2 (5 bases each). Trimming pared 7 bases from V and 1 base from J, leaving 19 bases between. CDR3 size: 17 residues. Germline assignment: CDR1 LNHDA and CDR2 SQIVND (reference sequence). This chain's CDR3 is CASMSFGGGKNTGELFF. CDR3 bases: TGTGCCAGTATGAGTTTTGGTGGGGGAAAGAACACCGGGGAGCTGTTTTTT.

This clonotype was seen many times. This chain joins TRBV3-1 and TRBJ1-6; 7 bases fit TRBD1. J lost 13 bases, V lost 0 bases, and 6 bases had no gene match. This CDR3 contains 14 residues. The germline V gene has CDR1 LGHDT and CDR2 YNNKEL (reference sequence). CDR3 sequence (DNA): TGTGCCAGCAGCCAAGACGTGCTACAGGGGCCCCTCCACTTT. Protein: CASSQDVLQGPLHF.

This clonotype has a count of ten or more. The chain links TRBV6-1 to TRBJ1-5; D remains unclear. Germline V gene sequence: CDR1 MNHNS, CDR2 SASEGT. The V end was cut by 8 bases, the J end by 1 base, with 9 bases between. The CDR3 is 13 amino acids. CDR3 in DNA: TGTGCCAGCCGGACCCGGAGCAATCAGCCCCAGCATTTT. Its translation is CASRTRSNQPQHF.

This clonotype was counted ten times or more. The V gene is TRBV3-1, the J gene TRBJ1-3; D uncertain. V was shortened by 1 base and J by 11 bases, with 9 bases between the two germline ends. The length of the CDR3 is 12 residues. Looked up from germline, CDR1 is LGHDT and CDR2 is YNNKEL (reference sequence). The CDR3 loop is CASSQGGKAIYF. CDR3 bases: TGTGCCAGCAGCCAAGGAGGGAAAGCCATATATTTT.

This clonotype was picked up a small number of times. The chain is built from TRBV13 and TRBJ1-1; D ambiguous. The V and J ends lost 0 bases and 11 bases respectively, with 13 bases between them. The CDR3 extends over 13 amino acids. CDR1 is PRHDT and CDR2 is FYEKMQ in the germline V gene (reference sequence). The chain's CDR3 is CASSLGPGFGAFF. CDR3 bases: TGTGCCAGCAGCTTAGGCCCGGGGTTTGGGGCTTTCTTT.

This clonotype was counted at least ten times. The chain is built from TRBV30 and TRBJ1-2; 7 nucleotides align to TRBD1. The junction had 10 bases not matched to a gene; V was cut back by 4 bases and J by 5 bases. This CDR3 is built from 14 residues. Looked up from germline, CDR1 is GTSNPN and CDR2 is SVGIG (reference sequence). CDR3 in amino acids: CAWMGDSRGYGYTF. The CDR3 region has the DNA TGTGCCTGGATGGGGGACAGTCGGGGGTATGGCTACACCTTC.

This clonotype was counted many times. The gene calls are TRBV12-3 or TRBV12-4 and TRBJ2-7; a possible D gene is TRBD2 (7 bases). The CDR3 loop spans 12 amino acids. The V and J ends lost 8 bases and 5 bases respectively, with 13 bases between them. CDR3 DNA sequence: TGTGCCAGCCGGGGGGCTAGGAACGAGCAGTACTTC. This sequence encodes CASRGARNEQYF.